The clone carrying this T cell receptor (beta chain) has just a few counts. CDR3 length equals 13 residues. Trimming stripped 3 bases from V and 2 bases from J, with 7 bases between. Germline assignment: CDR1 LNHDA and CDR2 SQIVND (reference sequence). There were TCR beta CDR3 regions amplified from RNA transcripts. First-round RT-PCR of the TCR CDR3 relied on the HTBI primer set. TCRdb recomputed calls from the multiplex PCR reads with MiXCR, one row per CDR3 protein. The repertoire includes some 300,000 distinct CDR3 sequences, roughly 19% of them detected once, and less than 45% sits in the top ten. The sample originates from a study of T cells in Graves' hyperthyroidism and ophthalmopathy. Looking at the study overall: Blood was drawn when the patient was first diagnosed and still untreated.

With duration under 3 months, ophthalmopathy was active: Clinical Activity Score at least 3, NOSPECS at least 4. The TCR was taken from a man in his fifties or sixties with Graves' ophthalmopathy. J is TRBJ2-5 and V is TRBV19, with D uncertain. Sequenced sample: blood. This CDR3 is CASSISRQETQYF. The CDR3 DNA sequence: TGTGCCAGTAGTATCAGCCGGCAAGAGACCCAGTACTTC.